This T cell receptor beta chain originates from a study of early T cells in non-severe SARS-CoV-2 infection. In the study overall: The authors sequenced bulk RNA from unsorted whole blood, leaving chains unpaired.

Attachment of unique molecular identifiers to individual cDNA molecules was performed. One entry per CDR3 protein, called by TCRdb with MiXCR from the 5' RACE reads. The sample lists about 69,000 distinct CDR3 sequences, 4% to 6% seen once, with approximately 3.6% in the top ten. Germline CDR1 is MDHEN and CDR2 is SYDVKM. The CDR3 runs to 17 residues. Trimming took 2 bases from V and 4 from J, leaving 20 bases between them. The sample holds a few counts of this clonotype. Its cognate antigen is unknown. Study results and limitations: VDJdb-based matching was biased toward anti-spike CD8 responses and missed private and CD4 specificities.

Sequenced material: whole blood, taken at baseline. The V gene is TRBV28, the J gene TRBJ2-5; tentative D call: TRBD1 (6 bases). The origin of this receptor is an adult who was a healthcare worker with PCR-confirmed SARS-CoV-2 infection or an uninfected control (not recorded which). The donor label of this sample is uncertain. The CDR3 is CASSLAPVAGTPETQYF. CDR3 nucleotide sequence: TGTGCCAGCAGTTTAGCCCCCGTCGCCGGGACACCAGAGACCCAGTACTTC. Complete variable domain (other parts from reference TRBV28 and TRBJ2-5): DVKVTQSSRYLVKRTGEKVFLECVQDMDHENMFWYRQDPGLGLRLIYFSYDVKMKEKGDIPEGYSVSREKKERFSLILESASTNQTSMYLCASSLAPVAGTPETQYFGPGTRLLVL.